This TCR beta chain is drawn from a study of blood T cell repertoires in COVID-19. In the authors' workflow: Amplified reference gene primers provided the basis for estimating nucleated cell counts. TCRdb keeps only in-frame clones here, not all; method: immunoSEQ multiplex PCR. V, J and clone size are those of that table, while D and trimming were read from the DNA. This table holds about 50,000 clones, around four fifths found once. The CDR3 contains 14 residues. Germline CDR1 is SQVTM and CDR2 is ANQGSEA. Trimming removed 3 bases from V and 2 bases from J; junction bases left unmatched: 1. Turning to this clone: At the DNA level, this CDR3 is encoded by other sequences in the same sample as well.

This chain joins TRBV29-1 and TRBJ2-5, with TRBD2 matching over 12 bases. Sequenced input: PBMCs or T cells enriched from blood (not recorded which). The clonotype was recovered from a woman aged 45-65 years with acute COVID-19. Here the CDR3 DNA reads TGCAGCGTTGACGGACTAGCGGGGCAAGAGACCCAGTACTTC. Translated, it gives CSVDGLAGQETQYF.